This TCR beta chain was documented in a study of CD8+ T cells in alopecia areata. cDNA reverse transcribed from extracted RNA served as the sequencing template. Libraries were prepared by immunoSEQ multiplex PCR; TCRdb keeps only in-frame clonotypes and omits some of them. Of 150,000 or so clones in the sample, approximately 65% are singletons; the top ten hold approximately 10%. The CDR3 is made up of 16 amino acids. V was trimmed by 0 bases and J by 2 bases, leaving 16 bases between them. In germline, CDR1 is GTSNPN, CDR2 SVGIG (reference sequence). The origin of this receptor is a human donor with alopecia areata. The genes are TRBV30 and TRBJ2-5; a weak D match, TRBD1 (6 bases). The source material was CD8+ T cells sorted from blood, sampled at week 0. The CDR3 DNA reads TGTGCCTGGAGTGTACGTGGCAGGGGTGGGCAAGAGACCCAGTACTTC. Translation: CAWSVRGRGGQETQYF. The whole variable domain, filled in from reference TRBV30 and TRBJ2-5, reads SQTIHQWPATLVQPVGSPLSLECTVEGTSNPNLYWYRQAAGRGLQLLFYSVGIGQISSEVPQNLSASRPQDRQFILSSKKLLLSDSGFYLCAWSVRGRGGQETQYFGPGTRLLVL.